The next 30 T cell receptor beta chains were all read from a single sample in a study of T cells of healthy individuals. TCRdb re-analysed the 5' RACE reads in MiXCR, keeping a single row per CDR3 protein. The data hold tens of thousands of distinct CDR3 sequences, with around 15% observed a single time. These receptors were obtained from a human donor in good health.

J is TRBJ2-1 and V is TRBV2; no clear D. Trimming stripped 7 bases from V and 9 bases from J, with 10 bases between. Germline V gene lookup returns CDR1 SNHLY and CDR2 FYNNEI. The CDR3 is 11 residues long. The CDR3 region is CASMPLSEQFF. In DNA, the CDR3 is TGTGCCAGCATGCCCCTTAGTGAGCAGTTCTTC.

This clonotype was picked up many times. The rearrangement uses TRBV6-5 and TRBJ1-2; maybe TRBD1 (5 bases). Trimming took off 2 bases at V and 1 base at J, with 8 bases between the two ends. From germline, CDR1 is MNHEY and CDR2 SVGAGI. This CDR3 contains 14 residues. The CDR3 DNA reads TGTGCCAGCAGTTACGGGGGGAGTAACTATGGCTACACCTTC. The encoded protein is CASSYGGSNYGYTF.

This clonotype occurred many times. This rearrangement joins TRBV4-3 to TRBJ2-1; maybe TRBD1 (6 bases). The CDR3 totals 15 residues. V lost 3 bases and J 6 bases, leaving 15 bases between the germline ends. Per the germline V gene, CDR1 is LGHNA and CDR2 is YSLEER. The CDR3 spells CASSQGAGGGNEQFF. The CDR3 region has the DNA TGCGCCAGCAGCCAGGGGGCTGGGGGCGGCAATGAGCAGTTCTTC.

This clonotype was recorded a few times. CDR3 bases: TGTGCCAGCAGTTTTAGCGGGAGAATGAACACCGGGGAGCTGTTTTTT. It specifies CASSFSGRMNTGELFF. The chain links TRBV12-3 or TRBV12-4 to TRBJ2-2, with 9 bases fitting TRBD2. The CDR3 length is 16 residues. Trimming at V came to 3 bases and at J to 1 base, leaving 3 bases not matched to a gene.

This clonotype was seen more than once but under ten times. The V gene is TRBV7-9, the J gene TRBJ2-1; 11 bases line up with TRBD1. CDR3 length: 15 residues. Germline CDR1 SEHNR, CDR2 FQNEAQ (reference sequence). Unmatched junction bases numbered 5, after V lost 4 bases and J lost 6 bases. The CDR3, as DNA: TGTGCCAGCAGCTCCCGGGACAGGGGGGTCAATGAGCAGTTCTTC. It encodes CASSSRDRGVNEQFF.

This clonotype has at least ten counts. CDR3 coding DNA: TGTGCCAGCAGGGAGACAGGGGGAGGCTACACCTTC. It is translated as CASRETGGGYTF. The rearrangement links TRBV28 to TRBJ1-2; 9 nucleotides align to TRBD1. The J segment lost 8 bases and the V segment lost 6 bases, leaving 4 bases of the junction unmatched. The germline V gene has CDR1 MDHEN and CDR2 SYDVKM. The CDR3 contains 12 residues.

This chain connects TRBV2 to TRBJ2-7; either TRBD1 or TRBD2 may supply D (5 bases each). V dropped 9 bases and J dropped 3 bases, with 9 bases sitting between them. This CDR3 contains 11 residues. Germline values: CDR1 SNHLY, CDR2 FYNNEI. CDR3 protein: CASGTDYEQYF. As DNA, the CDR3 is TGTGCCAGTGGGACGGACTACGAGCAGTACTTC.

This clonotype was seen only a few times. The CDR3 protein is CASSPHGTGGYEQYF. The CDR3 DNA sequence: TGCGCCAGCAGCCCTCACGGGACAGGGGGGTACGAGCAGTACTTC. The chain recombines TRBV4-1 with TRBJ2-7; 11 bases align to TRBD1. After removal of 4 bases from V and 4 bases from J, the junction contained 6 bases not matched to a gene. CDR3 length: 15 amino acids. CDR1 is MGHRA, CDR2 YSYEKL, per germline.

This clonotype was seen a few times. The V call is TRBV4-2, the J call TRBJ2-7; D ambiguous. The CDR3 totals 15 residues. V lost 1 base, J lost 3 bases, and 13 bases lay in between. Germline values: CDR1 LGHNA, CDR2 YNFKEQ. This chain's CDR3 is CASSQAGLNSYEQYF. The CDR3 DNA reads as TGTGCCAGCAGCCAAGCCGGTCTGAACAGCTACGAGCAGTACTTC.

This clonotype was observed at least ten times. V usage is TRBV29-1 and J usage is TRBJ2-2; no firm D call. Germline assignment: CDR1 SQVTM and CDR2 ANQGSEA. CDR3 length equals 12 residues. Trimming left V 4 bases short and J 0 bases short, with 3 bases between. The DNA for the CDR3 is TGCAGCGTTGGAACGAACACCGGGGAGCTGTTTTTT. This translates into CSVGTNTGELFF.

The chain recombines TRBV20-1 with TRBJ1-6; 7 bases agree with TRBD1. The CDR3 is made up of 16 amino acids. The V gene's germline CDR1 is DFQATT and CDR2 SNEGSKA (reference sequence). V lost 4 bases and J lost 0; bases outside the gene matches: 6. The CDR3 spells CSAMTGFSSYNSPLHF. CDR3 in DNA: TGCAGTGCTATGACAGGGTTTAGCTCCTATAATTCACCCCTCCACTTT.

This clonotype was picked up a small number of times. The gene calls are TRBV7-9 and TRBJ2-3, with 10 bases lining up with TRBD2. In germline, CDR1 is SEHNR, CDR2 FQNEAQ (reference sequence). Unmatched junction bases numbered 8, after V lost 7 bases and J lost 1 base. The CDR3 spans 16 residues. The CDR3: CASNPVAGGRTDTQYF. CDR3 nucleotide sequence: TGTGCCAGCAATCCGGTAGCGGGAGGACGCACAGATACGCAGTATTTT.

This clonotype showed up many times. This CDR3 is CASSLSQRGANYGYTF. In nucleotides, the CDR3 is TGTGCCAGCAGTTTATCGCAACGGGGGGCTAACTATGGCTACACCTTC. The rearrangement joins TRBV28 to TRBJ1-2; the D gene is possibly TRBD1 (5 bases). Germline lookup yields CDR1 MDHEN and CDR2 SYDVKM. The V end was cut by 1 base, the J end by 0 bases, with 12 bases between. CDR3 length: 16 residues.

This clonotype was seen only a few times. The chain has TRBV6-2 or TRBV6-3 and TRBJ2-3; 8 positions match TRBD2. The CDR3 consists of 15 residues. Per the germline V gene, CDR1 is MNHEY and CDR2 is SVGEGT. The junction had 7 bases not matched to a gene; V was cut back by 6 bases and J by 2 bases. In nucleotides, the CDR3 is TGTGCCAGCAGCCCGGGACTAGAGGCCACAGATACGCAGTATTTT. Translated, it gives CASSPGLEATDTQYF.

This clonotype was picked up many times. The chain couples TRBV14 to TRBJ1-4; possible D gene TRBD1, 6 bases. V lost 1 base and J lost 2, with 14 bases in between. CDR1 is SGHDN, CDR2 FVKESK, per germline. The CDR3 is 17 residues long. The DNA for the CDR3 is TGTGCCAGCAGCCAAGGGAGGATCACAGGGACTAATGAAAAACTGTTTTTT. It yields the protein CASSQGRITGTNEKLFF.

The sample holds a few counts of this clonotype. The chain carries TRBV6-1 and TRBJ2-1, with 11 positions matching TRBD1. The germline V gene has CDR1 MNHNS and CDR2 SASEGT. Trimming cost V 3 bases and J 4 bases; bases outside gene matches: 5. The CDR3 contains 16 residues. CDR3: CASSDGTGGVYNEQFF. The CDR3 DNA reads as TGTGCCAGCAGTGACGGGACAGGGGGGGTGTACAATGAGCAGTTCTTC.

This clonotype was observed a few times. This sequence joins TRBV28 and TRBJ2-3; TRBD1 aligns across 9 bases. V shed 6 bases and J 2 bases; nucleotides not matched to a gene: 3. This CDR3 is built from 14 residues. CDR1 MDHEN and CDR2 SYDVKM come from the germline V gene. The CDR3 is CASSGDRVTDTQYF. The CDR3 DNA reads TGTGCCAGCAGCGGGGACAGGGTCACAGATACGCAGTATTTT.

This clonotype came up a few times. The rearrangement uses TRBV9 and TRBJ1-6, with 8 bases aligning to TRBD1. V shed 0 bases, J shed 8 bases, and the junction held 7 bases outside the gene matches. Germline CDR1 SGDLS, CDR2 YYNGEE. The CDR3 runs to 16 residues. CDR3 in DNA: TGTGCCAGCAGCGTAGTTCCAACGGACAGGGATTCACCCCTCCACTTT. Amino acid sequence: CASSVVPTDRDSPLHF.

This clonotype was recorded at least ten times. J is TRBJ2-2 and V is TRBV24-1, with D hard to call. The CDR3 loop spans 12 amino acids. V lost 5 bases and J lost 4, with 4 bases in between. CDR1 and CDR2 (germline): KGHDR, SFDVKD. The CDR3 DNA sequence: TGTGCCACCAGTGCGACCACCGGGGAGCTGTTTTTT. Translation gives CATSATTGELFF.

This clonotype has ten or more counts. This rearrangement joins TRBV4-2 to TRBJ2-1; 8 bases fit TRBD1. CDR3 size: 16 residues. The germline V gene encodes CDR1 LGHNA and CDR2 YNFKEQ. With V trimmed by 0 bases and J by 2 bases, 3 bases remained unmatched. The CDR3 here is CASSQDWTGTYNEQFF. The CDR3 DNA reads TGTGCCAGCAGCCAAGACTGGACAGGGACCTACAATGAGCAGTTCTTC.

This clonotype was picked up many times. V and J are TRBV3-1 and TRBJ2-1; D is possibly TRBD1 or TRBD2 (7 bases each). The CDR3 has 18 residues. Between the trimmed V and J ends, which lost 0 bases and 1 base, there was a span of 16 bases. Looked up from germline, CDR1 is LGHDT and CDR2 is YNNKEL (reference sequence). In DNA form, the CDR3 reads TGTGCCAGCAGCCAAGATTGGCAGGGGGGGGGATCCTACAATGAGCAGTTCTTC. Translated, it gives CASSQDWQGGGSYNEQFF.

This clonotype was seen many times. The J gene is TRBJ2-7, the V gene TRBV29-1; TRBD1 matches 7 bases. Germline V lookup: CDR1 SQVTM, CDR2 ANQGSEA. The V gene end was trimmed by 2 bases and the J gene end by 5 bases; junction bases not matched to a gene: 6. The CDR3 length is 13 residues. The CDR3 here is CSVEIGRGNEQYF. CDR3 nucleotides: TGCAGCGTTGAAATCGGCAGGGGGAACGAGCAGTACTTC.

This clonotype was seen more than once but under ten times. The V and J genes are TRBV29-1 and TRBJ2-4; weak D call: TRBD1 (5 bases). This CDR3 contains 12 residues. Germline V CDR1 and CDR2: SQVTM, ANQGSEA. Trimming cost V 4 bases and J 1 base, with 5 bases left between them. CDR3 bases: TGCAGCGTTGCAGGGGCCAAAAACATTCAGTACTTC. This translates into CSVAGAKNIQYF.

The gene calls are TRBV28 and TRBJ2-7; D is undetermined. The V gene lost 4 bases and the J gene lost 6 bases, with 13 bases spanning the gap. Germline assignment: CDR1 MDHEN and CDR2 SYDVKM. CDR3 size: 13 residues. The CDR3 region has the DNA TGTGCCAGCAGTTCTCTAATACCTCCCGAGCAGTACTTC. The encoded protein is CASSSLIPPEQYF.

This chain links TRBV6-5 with TRBJ2-7, with D possibly called TRBD1 or TRBD2 (5 bases each). The CDR3 loop spans 14 amino acids. Germline lookup yields CDR1 MNHEY and CDR2 SVGAGI. V was shortened by 2 bases and J by 2 bases, with 10 bases between the two germline ends. CDR3: CASSYGGRPYEQYF. Here the CDR3 DNA reads TGTGCCAGCAGTTACGGGGGAAGGCCCTACGAGCAGTACTTC.

This clonotype has more than one count but fewer than ten. V is TRBV5-6 and J is TRBJ1-2; 8 bases map to TRBD1. CDR1 is SGHDT and CDR2 is YYEEEE in the germline V gene. Trimming took 3 bases from V and 2 from J; bases not matched to a gene: 3. This CDR3 region has 14 residues. For the CDR3, the DNA is TGTGCCAGCAGCTCCGACAGGGGAAACTATGGCTACACCTTC. Translated, it gives CASSSDRGNYGYTF.

This clonotype appeared many times. This rearrangement joins TRBV15 to TRBJ2-5; D is ambiguous. The ends were cut back, 2 bases at V and 4 bases at J, with 8 bases in the middle. The length of the CDR3 is 13 residues. From germline, CDR1 is LNHNV and CDR2 YYDKDF (reference sequence). The CDR3, as DNA: TGTGCCACCAGCAGACAAGTAGCAGAGACCCAGTACTTC. It yields the protein CATSRQVAETQYF.

Only a few counts were recorded for this clonotype. The rearrangement uses TRBV5-8 and TRBJ1-5; no reliable D call. This CDR3 has 12 amino acids. The V end was cut by 2 bases, the J end by 7 bases, with 7 bases between. Germline V gene data show CDR1 as SGHTS and CDR2 as YDEGEE. CDR3 nucleotide sequence: TGTGCCAGCAGCTTAATAAACCAGCCCCAGCATTTT. It yields the protein CASSLINQPQHF.

This clonotype was recorded at least ten times. The chain couples TRBV20-1 to TRBJ1-5, with D perhaps TRBD1 (6 bases). The ends were cut back, 6 bases at V and 5 bases at J, with 14 bases in the middle. CDR1 is DFQATT, CDR2 SNEGSKA, per germline (reference sequence). The CDR3 is made up of 13 amino acids. CDR3 residues: CSADQGRDQPQHF. The DNA of the CDR3 is TGCAGTGCAGACCAGGGGAGGGATCAGCCCCAGCATTTT.

The chain employs TRBV10-3 and TRBJ2-1, with 10 bases that match TRBD2. J lost 5 bases, V lost 6 bases, and 1 base had no gene match. CDR1 is ENHRY and CDR2 is SYGVKD in the germline V gene. The CDR3 is 13 residues long. CDR3 sequence (DNA): TGTGCCATCAGACTAGCGGGAAACAATGAGCAGTTCTTC. This gives the protein CAIRLAGNNEQFF.